This entry lists 30 T cell receptor beta chains sequenced from one sample in a study of OX40 agonist ivuxolimab in advanced cancers. Repertoires were generated with immunoSEQ multiplex PCR, while TCRdb's copy carries only in-frame clones and drops some. The sample consists of approximately 89,000 clones, about nine tenths of them appearing once. The sample was CD4+ or CD8+ T cells sorted from blood, taken in a trial of the OX40 agonist ivuxolimab. These receptors were obtained from an adult with an advanced solid tumor such as melanoma, head and neck, liver or kidney cancer.

The chain is built from TRBV27 and TRBJ2-3; 7 bases agree with TRBD2. The CDR3 consists of 18 residues. Per the germline V gene, CDR1 is MNHEY and CDR2 is SMNVEV (reference sequence). V was pared by 5 bases and J by 0 bases, with 14 bases of the junction left unmatched. CDR3 in amino acids: CASSTFIGRVQSTDTQYF. CDR3 nucleotide sequence: TGTGCCAGCAGTACTTTCATAGGGAGGGTCCAAAGCACAGATACGCAGTATTTT.

The genes are TRBV5-1 and TRBJ2-1, with 9 bases that match TRBD2. The V and J ends lost 5 bases and 8 bases, in that order; junction bases with no gene match: 8. Germline CDR1 and CDR2: SGHRS and YFSETQ. The CDR3 is 14 residues long. The CDR3 bases are TGCGCCAGCAGTAAAGCGGGGGGAATGGATGAGCAGTTCTTC. Translated, it gives CASSKAGGMDEQFF.

In this sample, this clone turned up once. CDR3 sequence reads: CAWMPKGQLNNQPQHF. CDR3 DNA: TGTGCCTGGATGCCGAAGGGACAGCTAAATAATCAGCCCCAGCATTTT. The chain links TRBV30 to TRBJ1-5; TRBD1 matches at 7 bases. CDR1 and CDR2 from the germline V gene are GTSNPN and SVGIG (reference sequence). There are 16 residues in the CDR3. V shed 4 bases, J shed 4 bases, and the junction held 13 bases outside the gene matches.

CDR3 region: CASIQSPAVNYGYTF. The DNA of the CDR3 is TGTGCCAGTATCCAGAGCCCAGCAGTTAACTATGGCTACACCTTC. The chain joins TRBV19 to TRBJ1-2, with D hard to call. The germline gives CDR1 LNHDA, CDR2 SQIVND (reference sequence). The CDR3 covers 15 residues. The V end lost 7 bases, the J end lost 1 base, and 16 bases lay between the germline ends.

The V gene is TRBV9, the J gene TRBJ1-1, with D maybe TRBD1 (5 bases). Germline-derived CDR1 and CDR2 are SGDLS and YYNGEE. CDR3 length: 15 amino acids. V lost 0 bases and J lost 1, with 10 bases in between. CDR3 protein: CASSVDGARNTEAFF. In DNA, the CDR3 is TGTGCCAGCAGCGTAGACGGGGCAAGGAACACTGAAGCTTTCTTT.

The rearrangement links TRBV27 to TRBJ2-7; no clear D gene. The CDR3 length is 15 residues. V lost 2 bases, J lost 3 bases, and 14 bases lay in between. Germline loops: CDR1 MNHEY, CDR2 SMNVEV (reference sequence). Written as DNA, the CDR3 is TGTGCCAGCAGTTTAAACTTTGCAGCTCTCTACGAGCAGTACTTC. This sequence encodes CASSLNFAALYEQYF.

This clone was found once. The rearrangement links TRBV5-1 to TRBJ2-7, with TRBD1 matching over 7 bases. The trim removed 4 bases at V and 5 bases at J, leaving 9 bases unmatched. The CDR3 spans 14 residues. CDR1 and CDR2 (germline): SGHRS, YFSETQ. The CDR3: CASSLRQGIDEQYF. The CDR3 DNA reads TGCGCCAGCAGCCTACGACAGGGTATCGACGAGCAGTACTTC.

The chain couples TRBV11-2 to TRBJ2-1, with 10 bases lining up with TRBD1. CDR3 length: 18 amino acids. J was trimmed by 8 bases and V by 4 bases; bases with no gene match: 17. Germline CDR1 and CDR2: SGHAT and FQNNGV. The CDR3 loop is CASSSWTGGGIVADEQFF. CDR3 in DNA: TGTGCCAGCAGCTCCTGGACAGGGGGGGGAATCGTGGCGGATGAGCAGTTCTTC.

The CDR3 region has the DNA TGTGCCAGCACTTACAGGGGGGGGAGTAGCTATGGCTACACCTTC. Protein: CASTYRGGSSYGYTF. The chain links TRBV27 to TRBJ1-2; 8 bases fit TRBD1. The ends lost 7 bases at V and 4 bases at J; junction bases unmatched: 11. The CDR3 totals 15 residues. Germline values: CDR1 MNHEY, CDR2 SMNVEV (reference sequence).

The gene calls are TRBV9 and TRBJ1-1; D remains ambiguous. Germline V gene lookup returns CDR1 SGDLS and CDR2 YYNGEE. Trimming stripped 0 bases from V and 0 bases from J, with 12 bases between. The CDR3 spans 16 residues. CDR3 protein: CASSVVASAMNTEAFF. The CDR3 DNA follows: TGTGCCAGCAGCGTAGTAGCCAGTGCTATGAACACTGAAGCTTTCTTT.

This rearrangement joins TRBV5-1 to TRBJ1-5; 7 bases agree with TRBD1. CDR1 and CDR2 from the germline V gene are SGHRS and YFSETQ. J gave up 9 bases and V 4 bases, and 10 bases lay outside the gene matches. The CDR3 totals 14 residues. The chain's CDR3 is CASSLQGGNSPQHF. The DNA of the CDR3 is TGCGCCAGCAGCCTCCAGGGGGGTAACTCGCCCCAGCATTTT.

The chain has TRBV25-1 and TRBJ2-2; D not resolved. Trimming left V 2 bases short and J 3 bases short, with 13 bases between. Germline V gene data show CDR1 as MGHDK and CDR2 as SYGVNS. The CDR3 has 16 residues. CDR3 sequence (DNA): TGTGCCAGCAGTGAACTACTCCGGGCCGACACCGGGGAGCTGTTTTTT. This codes for CASSELLRADTGELFF.

This rearrangement joins TRBV5-1 to TRBJ2-5; 7 positions agree with TRBD2. V shed 0 bases, J shed 1 base, and the junction held 3 bases outside the gene matches. The CDR3 totals 15 residues. Germline V CDR1 and CDR2: SGHRS, YFSETQ. CDR3 coding DNA: TGCGCCAGCAGCTTGGCCCCGGGGGGCCAAGAGACCCAGTACTTC. The encoded protein is CASSLAPGGQETQYF. Combining the CDR3 with reference TRBV5-1 and TRBJ2-5 gives the whole variable domain KAGVTQTPRYLIKTRGQQVTLSCSPISGHRSVSWYQQTPGQGLQFLFEYFSETQRNKGNFPGRFSGRQFSNSRSEMNVSTLELGDSALYLCASSLAPGGQETQYFGPGTRLLVL.

This rearrangement joins TRBV11-2 to TRBJ2-1, with 7 bases aligning to TRBD2. Germline values: CDR1 SGHAT, CDR2 FQNNGV. Germline trimming cut 4 bases from V and 4 bases from J; bases unmatched to any gene: 1. This CDR3 has 13 residues. Here the CDR3 reads CASSSGGYNEQFF. The DNA of the CDR3 is TGTGCCAGCAGCTCGGGGGGATACAATGAGCAGTTCTTC.

This chain joins TRBV28 and TRBJ1-5, with 7 bases that match TRBD1. The CDR3 contains 15 residues. Per germline, CDR1 MDHEN and CDR2 SYDVKM. Unmatched junction bases numbered 5, after V lost 2 bases and J lost 4 bases. The CDR3 region has the DNA TGTGCCAGCAGTTTAATCAGGGGGGCGAATCAGCCCCAGCATTTT. Protein: CASSLIRGANQPQHF.

The V gene is TRBV7-2, the J gene TRBJ2-7; 8 bases are a match to TRBD1. With 5 bases clipped from V and 2 bases from J, the junction kept 5 bases outside the gene matches. The germline gives CDR1 SGHTA, CDR2 FQGNSA. The CDR3 covers 14 residues. This chain's CDR3 is CASSGPGQAYEQYF. CDR3 bases: TGTGCCAGCAGCGGACCGGGACAGGCCTACGAGCAGTACTTC.

CDR3 in DNA: TGCGCCAGCAGCTCGCTACTAGTTCCCAATGAGCAGTTCTTC. Residues: CASSSLLVPNEQFF. The J gene is TRBJ2-1, the V gene TRBV5-1, with D tentatively TRBD2 (5 bases). The CDR3 has 14 amino acids. Trimming pared 3 bases from V and 6 bases from J, leaving 13 bases between. Per the germline V gene, CDR1 is SGHRS and CDR2 is YFSETQ.

The chain links TRBV7-6 to TRBJ2-2; either TRBD1 or TRBD2 may supply D (5 bases each). CDR1 SGHVS and CDR2 FNYEAQ come from the germline V gene. V gave up 3 bases and J gave up 3 bases, with 14 bases separating them. CDR3 length equals 16 residues. The CDR3 protein is CASSLPGRLYTGELFF. CDR3 bases: TGTGCCAGCAGCTTGCCGGGACGGCTATACACCGGGGAGCTGTTTTTT. Based on the CDR3 plus reference TRBV7-6 and TRBJ2-2, the full variable domain is GAGVSQSPRYKVTKRGQDVALRCDPISGHVSLYWYRQALGQGPEFLTYFNYEAQQDKSGLPNDRFSAERPEGSISTLTIQRTEQRDSAMYRCASSLPGRLYTGELFFGEGSRLTVL.

The rearrangement joins TRBV10-2 to TRBJ2-3; D gene unclear. Germline V gene data show CDR1 as WSHSY and CDR2 as SAAADI. V dropped 4 bases and J dropped 5 bases, with 10 bases sitting between them. The CDR3 consists of 13 residues. CDR3 in DNA: TGCGCCAGCAGTGTCGGAAAGCGAGATACGCAGTATTTT. Its protein is CASSVGKRDTQYF.

This clone occurred once. The chain is built from TRBV11-3 and TRBJ2-3; 9 nucleotides align to TRBD2. The CDR3 runs 15 residues. J was trimmed by 8 bases and V by 4 bases; bases with no gene match: 10. The germline CDR1 and CDR2 sequences are SGHNT and YENEEA. DNA of the CDR3: TGTGCCAGCAGCTCCGGGCGGGGGGGCGTGCCTACGCAGTATTTT. Amino acid sequence: CASSSGRGGVPTQYF.

This rearrangement joins TRBV19 to TRBJ1-5; TRBD1 matches 8 bases. CDR1 LNHDA and CDR2 SQIVND come from the germline V gene (reference sequence). V was pared by 3 bases and J by 6 bases, with 4 bases of the junction left unmatched. The CDR3 covers 14 residues. The CDR3 loop reads CASSISGGGQPQHF. The CDR3 nucleotides read TGTGCCAGTAGTATTTCAGGGGGCGGTCAGCCCCAGCATTTT.

This clone was counted once. The chain is built from TRBV4-1 and TRBJ1-5; weak D call: TRBD1 (5 bases). CDR1 and CDR2 (germline): MGHRA, YSYEKL. V shed 2 bases and J shed 5 bases, with 16 bases lying between them. The CDR3 is made up of 16 amino acids. CDR3 residues: CASSQPGFRDDQPQHF. CDR3 nucleotide sequence: TGCGCCAGCAGCCAACCAGGATTCAGGGACGATCAGCCCCAGCATTTT.

This chain joins TRBV19 and TRBJ2-3; 9 positions agree with TRBD1. V lost 4 bases, J lost 3 bases, and 5 bases stayed unmatched. Germline V gene sequence: CDR1 LNHDA, CDR2 SQIVND (reference sequence). The CDR3 runs 15 residues. CDR3 protein: CASSRAGTGTDTQYF. The CDR3 coding sequence is TGTGCCAGTAGTAGGGCCGGGACAGGGACAGATACGCAGTATTTT.

The V call is TRBV15, the J call TRBJ1-1; D is unclear. Trimming shortened V by 3 bases and J by 8 bases, and 16 bases separated the two germline ends. Germline lookup yields CDR1 LNHNV and CDR2 YYDKDF (reference sequence). The CDR3 covers 14 residues. The DNA of the CDR3 is TGTGCCACCAGCAGCGAAAACAAACGGTCCGAAGCTTTCTTT. Amino acids: CATSSENKRSEAFF.

The gene calls are TRBV5-6 and TRBJ1-1; weak D call: TRBD1 (5 bases). Trimming stripped 1 base from V and 5 bases from J, with 9 bases between. Germline V gene lookup returns CDR1 SGHDT and CDR2 YYEEEE. This CDR3 is 13 amino acids long. The DNA of the CDR3 is TGTGCCAGCAGCTTGTTCTGGGGGACTGAAGCTTTCTTT. Encoded protein: CASSLFWGTEAFF.

The chain links TRBV10-1 to TRBJ2-7; D might be TRBD1 (5 bases). The V end was cut by 4 bases, the J end by 3 bases, with 10 bases between. Germline V CDR1 and CDR2: WNHNN, SYGVQD (reference sequence). This CDR3 spans 13 amino acids. The CDR3, as DNA: TGCGCCAGCAGTGTAGACAGCCGCTACGAGCAGTACTTC. It codes for CASSVDSRYEQYF.

The chain joins TRBV6-5 to TRBJ1-1, with no clear D. The CDR3 is 11 amino acids. Trimming shortened V by 5 bases and J by 6 bases, and 7 bases separated the two germline ends. Germline CDR1 MNHEY, CDR2 SVGAGI. The CDR3 DNA sequence: TGTGCCAGCAGTAGTAGAGCTGAAGCTTTCTTT. Protein product: CASSSRAEAFF.

The CDR3 DNA sequence: TGTGCCAGCTCACCACTGACTGGCACAGATACGCAGTATTTT. Its translation: CASSPLTGTDTQYF. The V call is TRBV18, the J call TRBJ2-3; D not resolved. This CDR3 comprises 14 residues. Deletions cut 1 base from V and 1 base from J, with 6 bases between. Germline V CDR1 and CDR2: KGHSH, LQKENI.

This chain links TRBV6-6 with TRBJ2-6, with D perhaps matching TRBD2 (5 bases). CDR1 is MNHNY, CDR2 SVGAGI, per germline (reference sequence). This CDR3 region has 15 residues. With 7 bases removed from V and 0 bases from J, the gap between germline ends came to 10 bases. The CDR3 DNA is TGTGCCAGCACGGTCGGGGTCTCTGGGGCCAACGTCCTGACTTTC. This translates into CASTVGVSGANVLTF.

The chain's CDR3 is CASSVPRTGSRNEQFF. In DNA, the CDR3 is TGTGCCAGCAGCGTACCCCGGACAGGGTCCAGGAATGAGCAGTTCTTC. The chain links TRBV9 to TRBJ2-1; 8 nucleotides line up with TRBD1. Germline CDR1 and CDR2: SGDLS and YYNGEE. The CDR3 length is 16 residues. Unmatched junction bases numbered 10, after V lost 1 base and J lost 7 bases.